Listed below are T cell receptor beta chains from one sample, sequenced in a study of T cell changes during pregnancy in multiple sclerosis. Profiling relied on immunoSEQ multiplex PCR, and the TCRdb table lists in-frame clones only, not all of them. This table has 60,000 to 70,000 clones, about 89% appearing once. Here the sequenced sample was peripheral blood, taken in the second trimester of pregnancy. The receptors originated from a female donor with multiple sclerosis, enrolled in a pregnancy study. CDR3s include the opening cysteine and the closing phenylalanine or tryptophan. D genes are given only for firm matches. The size field is filled for only some rows; it gives once, few, many or a size class.

d_call clone_size j_call v_call cdr3_aa cdr3_nt
. . TRBJ2-3 TRBV28 CASRSSYRDTQYF TGTGCCAGCAGATCCTCGTACCGGGATACGCAGTATTTT
. . TRBJ1-3 TRBV5-6 CASSSGLRSGNTIYF TGTGCCAGCAGCTCGGGACTCCGCTCTGGAAACACCATATATTTT
TRBD1 . TRBJ1-5 TRBV4-2 CASSQDPRQGQPQHF TGTGCCAGCAGCCAAGATCCGAGACAGGGGCAGCCCCAGCATTTT
TRBD1 . TRBJ2-7 TRBV5-8 CAVRDRGSLLPSYEQYF TGTGCGGTACGGGACAGGGGGTCCCTACTTCCGTCCTACGAGCAGTACTTC
TRBD1 . TRBJ1-5 TRBV16 CASSQDRGIYSNQPQHF TGTGCCAGCAGCCAAGACAGGGGCATTTATAGCAATCAGCCCCAGCATTTT
TRBD1 once TRBJ1-1 TRBV6-1 CASTKQQGGTEAFF TGTGCCAGCACCAAGCAGCAGGGGGGCACTGAAGCTTTCTTT
TRBD2 . TRBJ2-1 TRBV7-9 CASSIPTSGIHEQFF TGTGCCAGCAGCATACCGACTAGCGGGATCCATGAGCAGTTCTTC
. . TRBJ1-2 TRBV4-1 CASSQDFQGRGYTF TGCGCCAGCAGCCAAGATTTCCAGGGGAGAGGCTACACCTTC
TRBD1 few TRBJ2-3 TRBV5-4 CADRSQGTGTDTQYF TGTGCAGACCGCTCACAGGGGACCGGCACAGATACGCAGTATTTT
. . TRBJ2-1 TRBV11-2 CASSSPPRGNEQFF TGTGCCAGCAGCTCCCCCCCCCGGGGAAATGAGCAGTTCTTC
TRBD1 . TRBJ2-7 TRBV6-1 CASIRTGGYEQYF TGTGCCAGCATCCGGACAGGTGGCTACGAGCAGTACTTC
TRBD2 once TRBJ2-5 TRBV6-1 CATGTSGRSQTQYF TGTGCCACCGGGACTAGCGGGAGGTCGCAGACCCAGTACTTC
TRBD1 . TRBJ2-7 TRBV6-1 CASTGTAQSYEQYF TGTGCCAGCACCGGGACAGCCCAATCCTACGAGCAGTACTTC
. . TRBJ2-7 TRBV2 CACRRGTVSYEQYF TGTGCCTGTCGGAGAGGGACTGTATCCTACGAGCAGTACTTC
TRBD1 . TRBJ2-7 TRBV19 CASSMGQGAEQYF TGTGCCAGTAGTATGGGACAGGGTGCCGAGCAGTACTTC
. . TRBJ1-2 TRBV5-1 CASSSQASYGYTF TGCGCCAGCAGTTCACAGGCTTCCTATGGCTACACCTTC
TRBD1 . TRBJ1-6 TRBV6-1 CASRVGQGANSPLHF TGTGCCAGCAGAGTGGGACAGGGCGCGAATTCACCCCTCCACTTT
. . TRBJ2-7 TRBV11-2 CASSFITGSSYEQYF TGTGCCAGCAGCTTCATTACCGGGTCTTCCTACGAGCAGTACTTC
. . TRBJ1-1 TRBV18 CASSPERRSEAFF TGTGCCAGCTCACCAGAGAGACGGAGTGAAGCTTTCTTT
TRBD1 . TRBJ2-1 TRBV7-2 CASSFRGRSIDEQFF TGTGCCAGCAGCTTCAGGGGGCGCAGTATAGATGAGCAGTTCTTC
. . TRBJ2-7 TRBV6-1 CASTEGETYEQYF TGTGCCAGCACAGAGGGGGAAACCTACGAGCAGTACTTC
TRBD2 few TRBJ2-1 TRBV7-2 CASSLAPASSGSYNEQFF TGTGCCAGCAGCTTAGCGCCGGCGTCTAGCGGCTCCTACAATGAGCAGTTCTTC
TRBD1 . TRBJ2-2 TRBV28 CASSLEQGDAGELFF TGTGCCAGCAGTTTAGAACAGGGGGACGCCGGGGAGCTGTTTTTT
TRBD1 once TRBJ1-1 TRBV27 CASSPLRQGAEAFF TGTGCCAGCAGCCCCCTCAGACAGGGCGCTGAAGCTTTCTTT
. . TRBJ2-2 TRBV27 CASSLYYGELFF TGTGCCAGCAGTTTATATTATGGGGAGCTGTTTTTT
. . TRBJ1-1 TRBV25-1 CASSVFDTEAFF TGTGCCAGCAGCGTCTTCGACACTGAGGCTTTCTTT
TRBD2 . TRBJ2-1 TRBV6-5 CASTLAGGSNEQFF TGTGCCAGCACGCTAGCGGGGGGGAGTAATGAGCAGTTCTTC
TRBD1 . TRBJ1-4 TRBV5-1 CASRLTGETNEKLFF TGCGCCAGCAGGCTGACAGGGGAGACTAATGAAAAACTGTTTTTT
. . TRBJ1-5 TRBV6-6 CASSFSVNQPQHF TGTGCCAGCAGTTTCAGCGTTAATCAGCCCCAGCATTTT
. . TRBJ1-5 TRBV6-5 CASSYSLEGQPQHF TGTGCCAGCAGTTACTCTTTAGAGGGACAGCCCCAGCATTTT
TRBD2 . TRBJ2-5 TRBV5-1 CASSLRGEQETQYF TGCGCCAGCAGCTTACGGGGGGAACAAGAGACCCAGTACTTC
TRBD2 . TRBJ2-3 TRBV4-2 CASSQDRRSGRSPDTQYF TGTGCCAGCAGCCAAGACAGGCGGAGCGGGAGGTCCCCAGATACGCAGTATTTT
. . TRBJ2-1 TRBV19 CASSIYSTTLEQFF TGTGCCAGTAGTATTTACTCGACAACCTTAGAGCAGTTCTTC
. . TRBJ1-2 TRBV4-3 CASSQEAGMNYGYTF TGCGCCAGCAGCCAAGAGGCAGGGATGAACTATGGCTACACCTTC
TRBD2 . TRBJ2-7 TRBV7-6 CASSPTTSANHKRYF TGTGCCAGCAGCCCCACGACTAGCGCAAATCATAAGCGGTACTTC
. . TRBJ2-1 TRBV4-2 CASSQGGGRFYEQFF TGTGCCAGCAGCCAAGGGGGGGGCAGGTTTTATGAGCAGTTCTTC
. . TRBJ2-5 TRBV19 CASSIGLGPQETQYF TGTGCCAGTAGTATAGGACTGGGGCCTCAAGAGACCCAGTACTTC
TRBD1 . TRBJ1-2 TRBV7-9 CASSPIQGAYGYTF TGTGCCAGCAGCCCAATCCAGGGGGCCTATGGCTACACCTTC
TRBD2 once TRBJ2-7 TRBV2 CASRAGGPYEQYF TGTGCCAGCCGGGCGGGAGGCCCCTACGAGCAGTACTTC
. . TRBJ1-5 TRBV11-2 CASSPTGGGGQPQHF TGTGCCAGCAGCCCCACGGGAGGGGGGGGACAGCCCCAGCATTTT
TRBD2 . TRBJ2-5 TRBV7-6 CASSPGLAGGRETQYF TGTGCCAGCAGCCCCGGACTAGCGGGAGGGAGAGAGACCCAGTACTTC
. many TRBJ1-6 TRBV7-3 CASTKRRNSPLHF TGTGCCAGCACCAAGCGTCGTAATTCACCCCTCCACTTT
TRBD2 . TRBJ2-5 TRBV5-5 CASSLEAGVTSGLGETQYF TGTGCCAGCAGCTTGGAAGCGGGGGTCACTAGCGGGCTTGGGGAGACCCAGTACTTC
. . TRBJ2-7 TRBV5-6 CASSLARRLHEQYF TGTGCCAGCAGCTTGGCCAGGAGGCTCCACGAGCAGTACTTC
. . TRBJ1-4 TRBV5-6 CASSLVAAPANEKLFF TGTGCCAGCAGCTTGGTAGCGGCCCCGGCTAATGAAAAACTGTTTTTT